This TCR beta chain was recorded in a study of shared clonotypes between healthy human individuals. To note about this clone: Other DNA sequences in this sample translate to the same CDR3.

The junction had 1 base not matched to a gene; V was cut back by 2 bases and J by 1 base. CDR1 SGHNT and CDR2 YYREEE come from the germline V gene (reference sequence). The CDR3 runs to 15 residues. Profiled with immunoSEQ multiplex PCR; TCRdb holds only in-frame clones, not every one. The repertoire holds fewer than 850,000 clones, with 90% as singletons. The sequence derives from a man aged 18 to 30 in good health. Some clones in this sample may be carry-over from other donors' samples. Sequenced sample: memory CD8+ T cells from PBMCs. Subset reported: CD45RO+ cells pooled with CCR7-negative TemRA cells. The rearrangement joins TRBV5-4 to TRBJ2-7; 12 bases agree with TRBD2. CDR3 protein: CASSFGLAGSYEQYF. CDR3 nucleotide sequence: TGTGCCAGCAGCTTCGGACTAGCGGGGTCCTACGAGCAGTACTTC. The variable domain in full, completed from reference TRBV5-4 and TRBJ2-7, reads ETGVTQSPTHLIKTRGQQVTLRCSSQSGHNTVSWYQQALGQGPQFIFQYYREEENGRGNFPPRFSGLQFPNYSSELNVNALELDDSALYLCASSFGLAGSYEQYFGPGTRLTVT.